This T cell receptor (beta chain) emerged from a study of human T cells and chemical hapten exposure. Turning to the study itself: Patch tests of 0.01% DPC on the upper back were read at 6 days. Notes on the study in general: TCRs at a frequency above 1 in 1000 stayed unchanged with DPC sensitization.

The sample's time point: patch test 1, 2 weeks after DPC sensitization. Treatment reported: therapeutic diphenylcyclopropenone sensitization with weekly scalp DPC. To note about this clonotype: Antigen: not known.

The V gene's germline CDR1 is LGHNA and CDR2 YSLEER. V lost 0 bases and J 4 bases, leaving 13 bases between the germline ends. The CDR3 has 15 residues. One entry per CDR3 protein results from TCRdb running MiXCR on the RACE reads. Among 340,000 or so distinct CDR3 sequences, approximately 6.9% were seen once, and the ten largest hold around 8.4%. The rearrangement joins TRBV4-3 to TRBJ2-7, with D tentatively TRBD2 (5 bases). The input for sequencing was whole blood, taken in connection with sensitization to the hapten diphenylcyclopropenone (DPC). The clonotype originates from a woman aged 18-29 years with alopecia areata. Some clones in this sample may be carry-over from other donors' samples. CDR3 amino acids: CASSQDRSSLYEQYF. In DNA form, the CDR3 reads TGCGCCAGCAGCCAAGATCGATCTAGCCTATACGAGCAGTACTTC.